Sequencing of this TCR beta chain was carried out in a study of cytomegalovirus exposure and HLA in healthy donors. Points from the study as a whole: A later analysis found common viral pathogens apparently linked to several of the most significant clusters. The majority of TCR sequences were rare, yet some public TCRs appeared in many donors.

The CDR3 loop spans 18 amino acids. The J segment lost 0 bases and the V segment lost 5 bases, leaving 14 bases of the junction unmatched. From germline, CDR1 is SGHTA and CDR2 FQGNSA. Of note for this clone: Its target is unknown.

PCR was performed using 60 Vbeta and 13 Jbeta primers. Here immunoSEQ multiplex PCR was the method, and the copy in TCRdb shows in-frame clones only, minus some. Altogether about 59,000 clones are present, around 83% being singletons, with the ten largest covering 1.6%. Donors consisted of healthy bone marrow donors. Likely unrecorded immune exposures existed in these nominally healthy donors. The genes are TRBV7-2 and TRBJ2-7; 9 nucleotides align to TRBD2. The sequenced material came from PBMCs. The sequence derives from a human donor in good health. The CDR3 reads CASSQNSGTSWSSYEQYF. The CDR3 DNA reads TGTGCCAGCAGCCAGAACTCCGGGACTAGCTGGAGCTCCTACGAGCAGTACTTC.